This T cell receptor beta chain was profiled in a study of OX40 agonist ivuxolimab in advanced cancers. V was cut by 1 base and J by 1 base, with 4 bases left in between. This CDR3 spans 13 amino acids. Germline CDR1 SGHTA, CDR2 FQGTGA. Sequenced by immunoSEQ multiplex PCR; TCRdb stores in-frame clones only, minus some. The sample gives 60,000 to 75,000 clones, about 88% of which show up once; approximately 4% is in the top ten. The sequence was collected from an adult with an advanced solid tumor such as melanoma, head and neck, liver or kidney cancer. The chain employs TRBV7-3 and TRBJ1-1; D is unresolved. The sample was CD4+ or CD8+ T cells sorted from blood, taken in a trial of the OX40 agonist ivuxolimab. DNA for the CDR3: TGTGCCAGCAGCTTAAGGCCGAACACTGAAGCTTTCTTT. Its protein is CASSLRPNTEAFF.